This T cell receptor beta chain was recovered during a study of CD8 T cells in Susac syndrome. Random hexamers were used to reverse transcribe an amount of roughly 0.5 to 1 ug RNA. Using its own MiXCR run on the immunoSEQ multiplex PCR reads, TCRdb lists one record per CDR3 protein. The data hold 150,000 to 200,000 distinct CDR3 sequences, with 90% to 95% observed a single time. The CDR3 consists of 17 residues. The trim removed 0 bases at V and 0 bases at J, leaving 5 bases unmatched. The TCR originated in a human donor in good health. The gene calls are TRBV23-1 and TRBJ1-5; TRBD1 matches at 7 bases. TRBV23-1 is treated as an ORF (open reading frame) with a function not yet certain. What was sequenced was CD4+ T cells from PBMCs. CDR3: CASSQSQGPYSNQPQHF. For the CDR3, the DNA is TGCGCCAGCAGTCAATCACAGGGGCCATATAGCAATCAGCCCCAGCATTTT.